The 27 T cell receptor beta chains reported below all come from one sample, sequenced in a study of CD8 T cells in ankylosing spondylitis. Broader study findings: In ankylosing spondylitis blood, a motif of roughly 8 highly homologous TCR beta variants appeared characteristic.

TCRdb recomputed calls from the 5' RACE reads with MiXCR, one row per CDR3 protein. This table has 220,000 or so distinct CDR3 sequences, approximately 20% appearing once. Their target antigens are unknown. Sequencing was performed on blood, either unsorted or a sorted T cell fraction (not recorded which). Receptors were obtained from a male donor with ankylosing spondylitis.

This clonotype was observed a handful of times. The chain couples TRBV15 to TRBJ2-7, with 7 bases lining up with TRBD1. The CDR3 sequence is 14 residues long. The V gene end was trimmed by 0 bases and the J gene end by 5 bases; junction bases not matched to a gene: 4. Germline loops: CDR1 LNHNV, CDR2 YYDKDF (reference sequence). CDR3 DNA: TGTGCCACCAGCAGAGAGACAGGGTATCACGAGCAGTACTTC. Its translation is CATSRETGYHEQYF.

The chain has TRBV4-2 and TRBJ2-5; no reliable D call. Germline CDR1 reads LGHNA; CDR2 reads YNFKEQ. V was cut by 2 bases and J by 1 base, with 11 bases left in between. This CDR3 contains 15 residues. The CDR3 nucleotides read TGTGCCAGCAGCCAATTTCAGGACCCCCAAGAGACCCAGTACTTC. Translated, it gives CASSQFQDPQETQYF.

This sequence joins TRBV12-3 or TRBV12-4 and TRBJ2-1; maybe TRBD2 (5 bases). Trimming left V 6 bases short and J 7 bases short, with 13 bases between. The CDR3 has 13 residues. Here the CDR3 DNA reads TGTGCCAGCAGGGCTAGCCTGGGGAATGAGCAGTTCTTC. Translation gives CASRASLGNEQFF.

The table lists this clonotype with many counts. The chain joins TRBV12-3 or TRBV12-4 to TRBJ1-1, with TRBD1 matching over 10 bases. Germline trimming cut 4 bases from V and 4 bases from J; bases unmatched to any gene: 3. The CDR3 is 14 residues long. The CDR3: CASSWDRGGTEAFF. CDR3 in DNA: TGTGCCAGCAGTTGGGACAGGGGCGGCACTGAAGCTTTCTTT.

This clonotype was observed a few times. The rearrangement joins TRBV3-1 to TRBJ2-7; 7 positions match TRBD2. Looked up from germline, CDR1 is LGHDT and CDR2 is YNNKEL (reference sequence). CDR3 length: 15 amino acids. The V gene end was trimmed by 1 base and the J gene end by 3 bases; junction bases not matched to a gene: 6. CDR3 in DNA: TGTGCCAGCAGCCAAGTTCGAGCGGGACTCTACGAGCAGTACTTC. Its protein product is CASSQVRAGLYEQYF.

This clonotype was found a few times. The rearrangement uses TRBV4-1 and TRBJ1-6; 8 bases agree with TRBD1. Unmatched junction bases numbered 4, after V lost 2 bases and J lost 4 bases. The length of the CDR3 is 16 residues. The V gene's germline CDR1 is MGHRA and CDR2 YSYEKL. For the CDR3, the DNA is TGCGCCAGCAGCCAAACAACAGGGGGGTATAATTCACCCCTCCACTTT. The encoded protein is CASSQTTGGYNSPLHF.

The J gene is TRBJ2-1, the V gene TRBV2, with D unclear. Germline V gene sequence: CDR1 SNHLY, CDR2 FYNNEI. The CDR3 loop spans 15 amino acids. Deletions cut 4 bases from V and 0 bases from J, with 10 bases between. Here the CDR3 reads CASSVTASSYNEQFF. CDR3 DNA: TGTGCCAGCAGTGTCACCGCAAGCTCCTACAATGAGCAGTTCTTC.

In this sample, this clonotype turned up a few times. The chain couples TRBV4-1 to TRBJ2-7; 7 bases agree with TRBD2. Trimming at V came to 3 bases and at J to 2 bases, leaving 10 bases not matched to a gene. The CDR3 contains 16 residues. CDR1 and CDR2 (germline): MGHRA, YSYEKL. As DNA, the CDR3 is TGCGCCAGCAGCCACCGGAGCGGGGCCAACCCCTACGAGCAGTACTTC. As protein: CASSHRSGANPYEQYF.

The gene calls are TRBV12-3 or TRBV12-4 and TRBJ2-7; 9 nucleotides agree with TRBD1. J gave up 3 bases and V 2 bases, and 8 bases lay outside the gene matches. The length of the CDR3 is 16 residues. The CDR3 loop reads CASSLWDRDLSYEQYF. CDR3 nucleotide sequence: TGTGCCAGCAGTTTATGGGACAGGGATCTTAGCTACGAGCAGTACTTC.

The CDR3 here is CASSYSIGLLPYNEQFF. The CDR3 coding sequence is TGTGCCAGCAGTTACTCGATAGGGCTCCTACCCTACAATGAGCAGTTCTTC. The chain carries TRBV6-5 and TRBJ2-1; no firm D call. The CDR3 has 17 residues. Germline values: CDR1 MNHEY, CDR2 SVGAGI. Between the trimmed V and J ends, which lost 0 bases and 2 bases, there was a span of 14 bases.

CDR3 DNA: TGTGCCAGCGGGACGGCCAGCTACAATGAGCAGTTCTTC. This codes for CASGTASYNEQFF. V usage is TRBV27 and J usage is TRBJ2-1; either TRBD1 or TRBD2 may fit D (5 bases each). The CDR3 is made up of 13 amino acids. Trimming took 8 bases from V and 3 from J, leaving 11 bases between them. Germline V lookup: CDR1 MNHEY, CDR2 SMNVEV (reference sequence).

This clonotype was seen many times. V usage is TRBV27 and J usage is TRBJ1-5; D call uncertain. The germline gives CDR1 MNHEY, CDR2 SMNVEV (reference sequence). The CDR3 loop spans 13 amino acids. V was trimmed by 1 base and J by 1 base, leaving 2 bases between them. CDR3 coding DNA: TGTGCCAGCAGTTTATGGAGCAATCAGCCCCAGCATTTT. Translating it yields CASSLWSNQPQHF.

In this sample, this clonotype turned up a few times. The chain joins TRBV7-9 to TRBJ2-3; the match to TRBD1 covers 7 bases. The CDR3 contains 16 residues. Looked up from germline, CDR1 is SEHNR and CDR2 is FQNEAQ (reference sequence). The J segment lost 0 bases and the V segment lost 5 bases, leaving 8 bases of the junction unmatched. The CDR3 here is CASSLRTGFSTDTQYF. For the CDR3, the DNA is TGTGCCAGCAGCCTTCGGACAGGATTTAGCACAGATACGCAGTATTTT.

There are a few counts of this clonotype. The chain has TRBV12-3 or TRBV12-4 and TRBJ2-7; 11 nucleotides match TRBD2. This CDR3 has 14 residues. The J segment lost 7 bases and the V segment lost 3 bases, leaving 5 bases of the junction unmatched. The CDR3 reads CASSLTSGVDEQYF. The CDR3 nucleotides are TGTGCCAGCAGTTTGACTAGCGGGGTCGATGAGCAGTACTTC.

This chain joins TRBV28 and TRBJ2-2; TRBD1 agrees at 12 bases. Trimming removed 8 bases from V and 6 bases from J; junction bases left unmatched: 7. Germline CDR1 MDHEN, CDR2 SYDVKM. This CDR3 is 15 amino acids long. This CDR3 is CASYRDRGRAGELFF. The CDR3 DNA sequence: TGTGCCAGCTACCGGGACAGGGGGCGCGCCGGGGAGCTGTTTTTT.

In its sample, this clonotype was seen a few times. The rearrangement links TRBV7-8 to TRBJ2-7; possible D gene TRBD1, 5 bases. Trimming pared 3 bases from V and 1 base from J, leaving 19 bases between. The germline gives CDR1 SGHVS, CDR2 FQNEAQ. The CDR3 sequence is 17 residues long. CDR3 region: CASSFGPSETVSYEQYF. The CDR3 bases are TGTGCCAGCAGCTTTGGGCCTTCTGAGACAGTGTCCTACGAGCAGTACTTC. The entire variable domain, with the rest obtained from reference TRBV7-8 and TRBJ2-7, is as follows: GAGVSQSPRYKVAKRGQDVALRCDPISGHVSLFWYQQALGQGPEFLTYFQNEAQLDKSGLPSDRFFAERPEGSVSTLKIQRTQQEDSAVYLCASSFGPSETVSYEQYFGPGTRLTVT.

This clonotype was seen a handful of times. The chain is built from TRBV7-3 and TRBJ2-3, with 9 bases fitting TRBD1. CDR1 and CDR2 (germline): SGHTA, FQGTGA. The CDR3 loop spans 16 amino acids. J lost 2 bases, V lost 2 bases, and 5 bases had no gene match. The CDR3 reads CASSLDGTGLTDTQYF. CDR3 nucleotide sequence: TGTGCCAGCAGCTTAGACGGGACAGGGCTCACAGATACGCAGTATTTT.

This clonotype was seen a handful of times. The chain joins TRBV29-1 to TRBJ2-1; no firm D call. The CDR3 spans 13 residues. Germline loops: CDR1 SQVTM, CDR2 ANQGSEA. V was cut by 1 base and J by 3 bases, with 7 bases left in between. CDR3 in amino acids: CSVEGTLYNEQFF. In DNA form, the CDR3 reads TGCAGCGTTGAAGGGACCCTCTACAATGAGCAGTTCTTC.

This clonotype was observed a few times. The CDR3 bases are TGTGCCCACTTAGGGGGTAAGCTGGAAGAGACCCAGTACTTC. Protein product: CAHLGGKLEETQYF. The chain is built from TRBV6-2 or TRBV6-3 and TRBJ2-5, with D tentatively TRBD1 (6 bases). Between the trimmed V and J ends, which lost 11 bases and 3 bases, there was a span of 19 bases. Per germline, CDR1 MNHEY and CDR2 SVGEGT. The CDR3 spans 14 residues.

The rearrangement joins TRBV7-9 to TRBJ2-1; D remains unclear. The CDR3 sequence is 14 residues long. CDR1 SEHNR and CDR2 FQNEAQ come from the germline V gene (reference sequence). V lost 3 bases and J lost 0, with 6 bases in between. CDR3 in amino acids: CASSFQSSYNEQFF. DNA of the CDR3: TGTGCCAGCAGCTTTCAGAGCTCCTACAATGAGCAGTTCTTC.

In its sample, this clonotype was seen many times. V is TRBV10-3 and J is TRBJ2-7; no clear D gene. This CDR3 spans 11 amino acids. Per the germline V gene, CDR1 is ENHRY and CDR2 is SYGVKD. Trimming pared 2 bases from V and 6 bases from J, leaving 5 bases between. The CDR3 DNA reads as TGTGCCATCAGTGAGGGGTCCGAGCAGTACTTC. Protein: CAISEGSEQYF.

The genes are TRBV19 and TRBJ2-7; TRBD1 might be the D (5 bases). CDR3 size: 13 residues. Germline loops: CDR1 LNHDA, CDR2 SQIVND (reference sequence). Trimming left V 3 bases short and J 2 bases short, with 8 bases between. This CDR3 is CASSMGRAYEQYF. CDR3 DNA: TGTGCCAGTAGTATGGGGCGAGCCTACGAGCAGTACTTC.

The sample holds a few counts of this clonotype. The CDR3: CAISAPGVGTYEQYF. The CDR3 bases are TGTGCCATCAGTGCCCCCGGGGTTGGTACCTACGAGCAGTACTTC. The gene calls are TRBV10-3 and TRBJ2-7, with D perhaps TRBD2 (5 bases). This CDR3 has 15 amino acids. Germline V gene data show CDR1 as ENHRY and CDR2 as SYGVKD. V was pared by 4 bases and J by 2 bases, with 15 bases between.

The V call is TRBV20-1, the J call TRBJ2-7; D is perhaps TRBD2 (6 bases). This CDR3 contains 14 residues. Per germline, CDR1 DFQATT and CDR2 SNEGSKA (reference sequence). V shed 3 bases and J shed 4 bases, with 16 bases lying between them. CDR3: CSARVGNGGYEQYF. The CDR3 DNA follows: TGCAGTGCTAGGGTTGGGAACGGGGGTTACGAGCAGTACTTC.

This clonotype has just a few counts. This sequence joins TRBV4-1 and TRBJ2-6; D call uncertain. With 0 bases removed from V and 4 bases from J, the gap between germline ends came to 7 bases. CDR3 size: 15 residues. Germline loops: CDR1 MGHRA, CDR2 YSYEKL. The CDR3 protein is CASSQDLTGANVLTF. The CDR3 nucleotides read TGCGCCAGCAGCCAAGATCTAACAGGGGCCAACGTCCTGACTTTC.

The table lists this clonotype with many counts. This chain links TRBV11-2 with TRBJ1-2; 9 positions match TRBD1. V shed 5 bases and J 4 bases; nucleotides not matched to a gene: 8. Germline V gene lookup returns CDR1 SGHAT and CDR2 FQNNGV. This CDR3 contains 15 residues. CDR3 region: CASSHLGTGTYGYTF. Written as DNA, the CDR3 is TGTGCCAGCAGCCACCTCGGGACAGGGACCTATGGCTACACCTTC.

This sequence joins TRBV9 and TRBJ2-3; perhaps TRBD2 as D (5 bases). V lost 2 bases and J 6 bases, leaving 13 bases between the germline ends. CDR1 and CDR2 from the germline V gene are SGDLS and YYNGEE. This CDR3 contains 14 residues. The CDR3 region has the DNA TGTGCCAGCAGCGTGGAGGAACTGGGCGATACGCAGTATTTT. Protein sequence: CASSVEELGDTQYF.